This paragraph covers one T cell receptor beta chain sequence. The entry originates in a study of blood T cell repertoires in COVID-19. Study-level information: The United States, Italy and Spain provided the acute and convalescent COVID-19 samples. T cells, B-cell-depleted T cells, or PBMCs supplied cDNA or gDNA.

All recovered Cohort 3 donors got two negative PCRs, got clearance, or saw symptom resolution. V was shortened by 7 bases and J by 7 bases, with 22 bases between the two germline ends. Germline V gene lookup returns CDR1 SGHAT and CDR2 FQNNGV. The CDR3 length is 15 residues. This table comes from immunoSEQ multiplex PCR, and its TCRdb copy is limited to in-frame clones, with some not included. The table records a few hundred thousand clones, 70% to 90% of them present only once. Material: PBMCs or T cells enriched from blood (not recorded which). The rearrangement uses TRBV11-2 and TRBJ1-2; perhaps TRBD1 as D (6 bases). This receptor was identified in a woman aged 45-65 years who had recovered from COVID-19. CDR3 in amino acids: CASTLSRGVGGGYTF. CDR3 nucleotides: TGTGCCAGCACCCTTAGTAGGGGAGTAGGGGGTGGCTACACCTTC.